The present T cell receptor beta chain was sequenced within a study of T cell responses to AZD1222 COVID-19 vaccine. Note on this clone: Its antigen is as yet unknown.

The length of the CDR3 is 16 residues. Germline V gene lookup returns CDR1 SGHRS and CDR2 YFSETQ. Germline trimming cut 1 base from V and 1 base from J; bases unmatched to any gene: 6. Regarding the study as a whole: Clonal diversity was possibly underestimated, and white British individuals and females predominated among donors. At 160-218 and 743-854, vaccine-associated CD4 TCRs were dominant, and they spanned spike.

Clones were sequenced by immunoSEQ multiplex PCR, and TCRdb holds only the in-frame ones, with some missing. The sample contains over 100,000 clones, around 89% of which appear only once. The source is an adult in good health. Sequencing used peripheral blood, obtained on day 0 of AZD1222 vaccination. V usage is TRBV5-1 and J usage is TRBJ2-3; 7 bases fit TRBD2. CDR3 residues: CASSLIGLDGTDTQYF. The DNA for the CDR3 is TGCGCCAGCAGCTTGATAGGACTAGATGGCACAGATACGCAGTATTTT.